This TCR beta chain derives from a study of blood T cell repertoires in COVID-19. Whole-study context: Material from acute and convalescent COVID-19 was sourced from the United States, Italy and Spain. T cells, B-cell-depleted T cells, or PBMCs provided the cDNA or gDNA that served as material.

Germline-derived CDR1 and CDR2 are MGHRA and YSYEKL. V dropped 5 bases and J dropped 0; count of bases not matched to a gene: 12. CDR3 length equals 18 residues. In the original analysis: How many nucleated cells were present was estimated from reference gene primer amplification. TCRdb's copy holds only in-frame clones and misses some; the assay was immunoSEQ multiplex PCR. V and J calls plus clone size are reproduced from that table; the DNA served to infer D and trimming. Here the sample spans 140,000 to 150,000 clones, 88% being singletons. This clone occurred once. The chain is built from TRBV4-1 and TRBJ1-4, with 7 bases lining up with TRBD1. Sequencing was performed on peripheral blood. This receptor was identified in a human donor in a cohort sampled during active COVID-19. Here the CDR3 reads CASSSFPGGAATNEKLFF. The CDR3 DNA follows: TGCGCCAGCAGCTCATTCCCAGGGGGTGCGGCAACTAATGAAAAACTGTTTTTT.